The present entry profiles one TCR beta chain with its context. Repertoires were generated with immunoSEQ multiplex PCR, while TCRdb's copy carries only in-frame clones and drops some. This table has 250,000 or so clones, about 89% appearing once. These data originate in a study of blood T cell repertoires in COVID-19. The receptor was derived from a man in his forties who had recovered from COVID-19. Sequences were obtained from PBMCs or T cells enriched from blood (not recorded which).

CDR3 DNA sequence: TGCGCCAGCAGCCAGCCCGGGACAGGGTATCAGCCCCAGCATTTT. Its protein product is CASSQPGTGYQPQHF. The rearrangement links TRBV4-1 to TRBJ1-5; 9 bases match TRBD1. Trimming removed 3 bases from V and 5 bases from J; junction bases left unmatched: 5. The CDR3 loop spans 15 amino acids. Germline V gives CDR1 MGHRA, CDR2 YSYEKL.